The 19 T cell receptor beta chains below all came from one sample that was sequenced in a study of cytomegalovirus exposure and HLA in healthy donors. Method: immunoSEQ multiplex PCR; TCRdb's copy keeps in-frame clones and lacks some. The sample includes 260,000 or so clones, less than 95% seen only once; the top ten take 3.1%. Sequencing was done on a sample of PBMCs. The receptors derive from a woman aged 25 to 39 in good health and CMV-seronegative.

The chain carries TRBV9 and TRBJ2-5; 7 bases fit TRBD1. The germline V gene encodes CDR1 SGDLS and CDR2 YYNGEE. The CDR3 length is 13 residues. V dropped 5 bases and J dropped 0; count of bases not matched to a gene: 1. The CDR3 is CASSTGDQETQYF. The CDR3 bases are TGTGCCAGCAGTACAGGGGACCAAGAGACCCAGTACTTC. The variable domain in full, completed from reference TRBV9 and TRBJ2-5, reads DSGVTQTPKHLITATGQRVTLRCSPRSGDLSVYWYQQSLDQGLQFLIQYYNGEERAKGNILERFSAQQFPDLHSELNLSSLELGDSALYFCASSTGDQETQYFGPGTRLLVL.

The CDR3 DNA is TGTGCCAGCAGTGAAGATTGGAGCGCCTACACAGATACGCAGTATTTT. Translated: CASSEDWSAYTDTQYF. The J gene is TRBJ2-3, the V gene TRBV25-1; D uncertain. The CDR3 has 16 amino acids. V was clipped by 2 bases and J by 2 bases, with 14 bases between them. From germline, CDR1 is MGHDK and CDR2 SYGVNS.

V usage is TRBV11-2 and J usage is TRBJ2-3; no clear D gene. V lost 8 bases to trimming and J lost 3 bases, with 18 bases between them. CDR3 length equals 15 residues. Looked up from germline, CDR1 is SGHAT and CDR2 is FQNNGV. The CDR3 loop reads CASGVTAGVTDTQYF. As DNA, the CDR3 is TGTGCCAGCGGAGTCACCGCCGGTGTGACAGATACGCAGTATTTT.

This clone came up a few times. V is TRBV7-9 and J is TRBJ2-7; D gene ambiguous. Germline V gene sequence: CDR1 SEHNR, CDR2 FQNEAQ (reference sequence). V dropped 1 base and J dropped 4 bases, with 8 bases sitting between them. This CDR3 is built from 13 residues. CDR3 bases: TGTGCCAGCAGCTTAGTGGCAGTTTACGAGCAGTACTTC. It specifies CASSLVAVYEQYF.

Comment on this clone: Different DNA sequences within this sample yield the same CDR3. The genes are TRBV6-5 and TRBJ2-7, with D perhaps TRBD1 (6 bases). V lost 8 bases, J lost 5 bases, and 10 bases lay in between. Germline V CDR1 and CDR2: MNHEY, SVGAGI. The CDR3 runs 11 residues. CDR3 bases: TGTGCCAGCTCCCCAGGGGACGAGCAGTACTTC. Translating gives CASSPGDEQYF.

This chain links TRBV7-3 with TRBJ2-1, with TRBD2 matching 15 bases. CDR3 length: 16 amino acids. The J segment lost 6 bases and the V segment lost 6 bases, leaving 6 bases of the junction unmatched. Per the germline V gene, CDR1 is SGHTA and CDR2 is FQGTGA. CDR3 amino acids: CASSRGTSGRFNEQFF. CDR3 DNA sequence: TGTGCCAGCAGTCGTGGGACTAGCGGGAGGTTCAATGAGCAGTTCTTC.

The chain employs TRBV9 and TRBJ1-1; unclear D gene. Germline V gene lookup returns CDR1 SGDLS and CDR2 YYNGEE. V gave up 9 bases and J gave up 4 bases, with 7 bases separating them. The CDR3 is 10 residues long. In DNA form, the CDR3 reads TGTGCCACAAATGGCACTGAAGCTTTCTTT. Translation: CATNGTEAFF.

The chain employs TRBV6-5 and TRBJ1-1; D ambiguous. The V gene lost 3 bases and the J gene lost 0 bases, with 14 bases spanning the gap. Per germline, CDR1 MNHEY and CDR2 SVGAGI. The CDR3 runs 16 residues. CDR3 in DNA: TGTGCCAGCAGTTATCTCATCTTGGGCATGAACACTGAAGCTTTCTTT. Its translation is CASSYLILGMNTEAFF.

The chain employs TRBV5-4 and TRBJ1-2; the D is unclear. The V gene lost 0 bases and the J gene lost 0 bases, with 12 bases spanning the gap. This CDR3 comprises 16 residues. CDR1 is SGHNT, CDR2 YYREEE, per germline (reference sequence). The CDR3: CASSLEGRGANYGYTF. The CDR3 DNA reads as TGTGCCAGCAGCTTGGAGGGCCGGGGAGCTAACTATGGCTACACCTTC.

CDR3 nucleotide sequence: TGTGCCAGCAGCCCCGGGACTAGCGGGAGTGGAGAGACCCAGTACTTC. Its translation: CASSPGTSGSGETQYF. This chain connects TRBV9 to TRBJ2-5; 14 bases are shared with TRBD2. There are 16 residues in the CDR3. Germline values: CDR1 SGDLS, CDR2 YYNGEE. With V trimmed by 4 bases and J by 4 bases, 6 bases remained unmatched.

The chain couples TRBV9 to TRBJ2-5; D tentatively reads TRBD1 or TRBD2 (5 bases each). This CDR3 is 14 amino acids long. Trimming cost V 0 bases and J 3 bases, with 9 bases left between them. Germline values: CDR1 SGDLS, CDR2 YYNGEE. The CDR3 spells CASSVGGSKETQYF. The DNA for the CDR3 is TGTGCCAGCAGCGTAGGGGGGTCGAAAGAGACCCAGTACTTC.

The DNA for the CDR3 is TGTGCCAGCAGTGATAGGACTGGGACGGGTACTGAGCAGTTCTTC. It is translated as CASSDRTGTGTEQFF. This sequence joins TRBV2 and TRBJ2-1; D is possibly TRBD1 or TRBD2 (5 bases each). The CDR3 is made up of 15 amino acids. In germline, CDR1 is SNHLY, CDR2 FYNNEI. V lost 3 bases, J lost 9 bases, and 18 bases lay in between.

This chain links TRBV7-6 with TRBJ2-5, with TRBD2 as a possible D gene (5 bases). V was trimmed by 2 bases and J by 5 bases, leaving 18 bases between them. This CDR3 contains 16 residues. The V gene's germline CDR1 is SGHVS and CDR2 FNYEAQ. DNA of the CDR3: TGTGCCAGCAGCTTACGTGACGGGATGGAGGCGGAGACCCAGTACTTC. Translating gives CASSLRDGMEAETQYF. Variable domain in full (rest from reference TRBV7-6 and TRBJ2-5): GAGVSQSPRYKVTKRGQDVALRCDPISGHVSLYWYRQALGQGPEFLTYFNYEAQQDKSGLPNDRFSAERPEGSISTLTIQRTEQRDSAMYRCASSLRDGMEAETQYFGPGTRLLVL.

The chain recombines TRBV6-1 with TRBJ1-5, with D unresolved. The germline V and J ends were trimmed by 2 bases and 0 bases, with 8 bases remaining between them. Germline V lookup: CDR1 MNHNS, CDR2 SASEGT. The CDR3 length is 15 residues. DNA for the CDR3: TGTGCCAGCAGTGAATTCGTGTTTAGCAATCAGCCCCAGCATTTT. Translation: CASSEFVFSNQPQHF.

This sequence joins TRBV5-1 and TRBJ2-7, with D unresolved. Germline V CDR1 and CDR2: SGHRS, YFSETQ. The CDR3 extends over 14 amino acids. Trimming took off 0 bases at V and 4 bases at J, with 11 bases between the two ends. The CDR3 bases are TGCGCCAGCAGCTTGGAACTTTCCCAGTACGAGCAGTACTTC. This translates into CASSLELSQYEQYF.

The J gene is TRBJ2-6, the V gene TRBV5-1; 7 bases fit TRBD2. The ends lost 5 bases at V and 2 bases at J; junction bases unmatched: 10. This CDR3 comprises 17 residues. Germline V gene data show CDR1 as SGHRS and CDR2 as YFSETQ. CDR3 protein: CASRTSGGSPGANVLTF. The DNA for the CDR3 is TGCGCCAGCAGAACTTCGGGGGGTAGCCCTGGGGCCAACGTCCTGACTTTC.

CDR3 DNA sequence: TGTGCCTGGAGTATTAGCGGGAGGACGCAGTACTTC. Amino acid sequence: CAWSISGRTQYF. V and J are TRBV30 and TRBJ2-7; 10 nucleotides line up with TRBD2. Germline assignment: CDR1 GTSNPN and CDR2 SVGIG (reference sequence). The V and J ends lost 2 bases and 9 bases, in that order; junction bases with no gene match: 4. This CDR3 has 12 residues.

The chain couples TRBV28 to TRBJ2-1; no clear D. This CDR3 region has 16 residues. Trimming stripped 1 base from V and 0 bases from J, with 10 bases between. In germline, CDR1 is MDHEN, CDR2 SYDVKM. CDR3 protein: CASSLYVGSSYNEQFF. The CDR3 DNA sequence: TGTGCCAGCAGTTTATACGTGGGAAGCTCCTACAATGAGCAGTTCTTC.

The chain is built from TRBV27 and TRBJ2-7, with 7 bases fitting TRBD1. This CDR3 has 17 residues. V gave up 7 bases and J gave up 3 bases; unmatched junction bases: 18. CDR1 MNHEY and CDR2 SMNVEV come from the germline V gene (reference sequence). CDR3 bases: TGTGCCAGCATTGCGCGCGGCGGCAGGGGGAATTACTACGAGCAGTACTTC. As protein: CASIARGGRGNYYEQYF.